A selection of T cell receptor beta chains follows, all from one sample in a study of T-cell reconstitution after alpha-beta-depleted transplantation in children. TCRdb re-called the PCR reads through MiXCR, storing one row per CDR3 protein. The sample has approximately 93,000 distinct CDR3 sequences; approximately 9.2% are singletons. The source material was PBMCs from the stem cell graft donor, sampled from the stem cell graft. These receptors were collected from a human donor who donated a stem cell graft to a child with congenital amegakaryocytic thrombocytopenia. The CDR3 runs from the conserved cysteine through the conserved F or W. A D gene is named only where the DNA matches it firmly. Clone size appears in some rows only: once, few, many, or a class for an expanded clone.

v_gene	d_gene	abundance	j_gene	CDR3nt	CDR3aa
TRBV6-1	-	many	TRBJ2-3	TGTGCCAGCAGTGAAGTGGACGGAGCCACGGATACGCAGTATTTT	CASSEVDGATDTQYF
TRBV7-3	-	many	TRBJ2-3	TGTGCCAGCAGCTTCTCGGGATCAGCAGATACGCAGTATTTT	CASSFSGSADTQYF
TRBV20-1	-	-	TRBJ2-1	TGCAGTGCCCCTCTAGGGCCGAGGAATGAGCAGTTCTTC	CSAPLGPRNEQFF
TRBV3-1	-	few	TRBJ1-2	TGTGCCAGCAGCCAAGGGGGCGAGGGATATGGCTACACCTTC	CASSQGGEGYGYTF
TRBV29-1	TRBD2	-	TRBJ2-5	TGCAGCGTTGAGCGGGGGGAGATACAAGAGACCCAGTACTTC	CSVERGEIQETQYF
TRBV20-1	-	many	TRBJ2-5	TGCAGTGCTAGAGAGGAAGTAAAGGGCTACGAGACCCAGTACTTC	CSAREEVKGYETQYF
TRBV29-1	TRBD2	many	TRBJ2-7	TGCAGCATTCTGCCCACTTTAGCGGGTCAAGGTTACGAGCAGTACTTC	CSILPTLAGQGYEQYF
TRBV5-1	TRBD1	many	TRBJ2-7	TGCGCCAGCAGCTTGGCCAGGGGACAGGGCGACGACGAGCAGTACTTC	CASSLARGQGDDEQYF
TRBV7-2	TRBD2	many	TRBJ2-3	TGTGCCAGCAGCTCCCGTAGTGCGCGGGAGACAGATACGCAGTATTTT	CASSSRSARETDTQYF
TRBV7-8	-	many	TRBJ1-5	TGTGCCAGCAGCCCAGGTGGGGGGGCTGGTCAGCCCCAGCATTTT	CASSPGGGAGQPQHF
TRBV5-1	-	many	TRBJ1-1	TGCGCCAGCAGCGCCGGACAGAACACTGAAGCTTTCTTT	CASSAGQNTEAFF
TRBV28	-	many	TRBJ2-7	TGTGCCAGCAGTTTACGTCCACCTAGCTCCTACGAGCAGTACTTC	CASSLRPPSSYEQYF
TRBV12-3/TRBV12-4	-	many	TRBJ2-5	TGTGCCAGCAGTACCGACGGGAAAGAGACCCAGTACTTC	CASSTDGKETQYF
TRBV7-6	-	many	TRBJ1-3	TGTGCCAGCAGCTTAGAAGGAGGGTCAGGAAACACCATATATTTT	CASSLEGGSGNTIYF
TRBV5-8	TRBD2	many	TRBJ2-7	TGTGCCAGCAGCTTGTGGGGACTAGAGTTGAACGAGCAGTACTTC	CASSLWGLELNEQYF
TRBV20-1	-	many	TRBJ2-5	TGCAGTGCTAGGCAGGCAGGGCAAGAGACCCAGTACTTC	CSARQAGQETQYF
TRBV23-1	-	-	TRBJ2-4	TGCGCCAGCACTCAGGATTACTCCGAAAACATTCAGTACTTC	CASTQDYSENIQYF
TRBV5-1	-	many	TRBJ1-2	TGCGCCAGCAGCAGGTGGACAGATCCTAACTATGGCTACACCTTC	CASSRWTDPNYGYTF
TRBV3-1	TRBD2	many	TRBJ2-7	TGTGCCAGCAGCCAAAGTAGCCGGGGGGACTACGAGCAGTACTTC	CASSQSSRGDYEQYF
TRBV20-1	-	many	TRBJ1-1	TGCAGTGCTAGGGGGGAACTGGCCGAAGCTTTCTTT	CSARGELAEAFF
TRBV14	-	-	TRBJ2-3	TGTGCCAGCAGCCAAGACGCCTACACAGATACGCAGTATTTT	CASSQDAYTDTQYF
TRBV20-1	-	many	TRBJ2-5	TGCAGTGCTACCGGGCAGGGAAAAGAGACCCAGTACTTC	CSATGQGKETQYF
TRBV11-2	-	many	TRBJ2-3	TGTGCCAGCAGCTTGGAGCGGATAGGCACAGATACGCAGTATTTT	CASSLERIGTDTQYF
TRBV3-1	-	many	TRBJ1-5	TGTGCCAGCAGCCAAGCGACAGCTCAGCCCCAGCATTTT	CASSQATAQPQHF
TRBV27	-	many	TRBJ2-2	TGTGCCAGCAGTTCTCCTATAGGGGAGCTGTTTTTT	CASSSPIGELFF
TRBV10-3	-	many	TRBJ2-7	TGTGCCATCAGTGAGTTTGGGGCCAGGGTCTCCTACGAGCAGTACTTC	CAISEFGARVSYEQYF
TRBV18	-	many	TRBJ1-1	TGTGCCAGCTCTGCGACAGCTACGAACACTGAAGCTTTCTTT	CASSATATNTEAFF
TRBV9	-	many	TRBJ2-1	TGTGCCAGCAGCGTAGAGGGGACGACCTACAATGAGCAGTTCTTC	CASSVEGTTYNEQFF
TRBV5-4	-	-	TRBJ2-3	TGTGCCAGCAGCGATCGACCGCGACTATCTTCGGATACGCAGTATTTC	CASSDRPRLSSDTQYF
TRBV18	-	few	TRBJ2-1	TGTGCCAGCTCACCCGGAGGCCGAGTCAATGAGCAGTTCTTC	CASSPGGRVNEQFF
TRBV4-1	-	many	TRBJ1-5	TGCGCCAGCAGCCAAGATGGCAATCAGCCCCAGCATTTT	CASSQDGNQPQHF
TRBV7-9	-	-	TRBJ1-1	TGTGCCAGCAGCTTACACAGGGTTCAGGGCGCTGAAGCTTTCTTT	CASSLHRVQGAEAFF
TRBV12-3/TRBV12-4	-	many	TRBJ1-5	TGTGCCAGCAGGGACAGCTCCAATCCATCAACCCAGCATTTT	CASRDSSNPSTQHF
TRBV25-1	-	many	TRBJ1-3	TGTGCCAGCAGCGAGGGAACCACGAAAGGAAACACCATATATTTT	CASSEGTTKGNTIYF
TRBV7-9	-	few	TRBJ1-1	TGTGCCAGCGCGAACGCATGGGGAGGGAACACTGAAGCTTTCTTT	CASANAWGGNTEAFF
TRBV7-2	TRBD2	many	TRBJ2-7	TGTGCCAGCAGCTTAGTGCTAGCGGGAGGCTACGAGCAGTACTTC	CASSLVLAGGYEQYF
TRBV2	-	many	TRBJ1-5	TGTGCCAGCAGTGAAGGGATGCGCAATCAGCCCCAGCATTTT	CASSEGMRNQPQHF
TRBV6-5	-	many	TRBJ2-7	TGTGCCAGCGGATATGACAGTCGGGGCTCCTACGAGCAGTACTTC	CASGYDSRGSYEQYF
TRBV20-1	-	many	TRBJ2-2	TGCAGTGCTAGAGATCCGGGGTCCCATAACACCGGGGAGCTGTTTTTT	CSARDPGSHNTGELFF
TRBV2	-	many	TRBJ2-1	TGTGCCAGCTCTGCATGGGGTAGCGGCATATACAATGAGCAGTTCTTC	CASSAWGSGIYNEQFF
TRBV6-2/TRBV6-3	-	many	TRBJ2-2	TGTGCCACTAAAACCGAGAACACCGGGGAGCTGTTTTTT	CATKTENTGELFF
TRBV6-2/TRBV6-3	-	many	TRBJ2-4	TGTGCCAGCAGTTACTCGATGACAAAGGGAAACATTCAGTACTTC	CASSYSMTKGNIQYF
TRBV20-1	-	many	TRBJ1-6	TGCAGTGCTTCTTTAACCGGGACAAGATATAATTCACCCCTCCACTTT	CSASLTGTRYNSPLHF
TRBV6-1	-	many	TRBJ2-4	TGTGCCAGCAGCCAGGGCCTCACCACGGACATTCAGTACTTC	CASSQGLTTDIQYF
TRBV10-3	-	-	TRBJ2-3	TGTGCCATCAGTTTAGCCACCAGCACAGATACGCAGTATTTT	CAISLATSTDTQYF
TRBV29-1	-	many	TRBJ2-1	TGCAGCGTTGTAGGGTGGGGGGGCCTCAATGAGCAGTTCTTC	CSVVGWGGLNEQFF
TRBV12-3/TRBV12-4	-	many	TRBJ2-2	TGTGCCAGCACCGTAGCGGTATACAGATACACCGGGGAGCTGTTTTTT	CASTVAVYRYTGELFF
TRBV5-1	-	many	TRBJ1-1	TGCGCCAGCAGCCCATTGGGGACTATGAACACTGAAGCTTTCTTT	CASSPLGTMNTEAFF
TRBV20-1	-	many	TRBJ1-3	TGCAGTGCTAGATCCCCTAAAGCTGGAAACACCATATATTTT	CSARSPKAGNTIYF
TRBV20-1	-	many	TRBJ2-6	TGCAGTGCTAGAGATCTTGTGAGGTTCTCTGGGGCCAACGTCCTGACTTTC	CSARDLVRFSGANVLTF
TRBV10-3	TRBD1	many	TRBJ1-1	TGTGCCAGTGGACAGGGGAACACTGAAGCTTTCTTT	CASGQGNTEAFF
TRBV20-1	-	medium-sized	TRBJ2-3	TGCAGTGCGCCCCCCCAGCCAACCACAGATACGCAGTATTTT	CSAPPQPTTDTQYF
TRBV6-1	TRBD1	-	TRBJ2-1	TGTGCCAGCAGCCGGGACAGGGGAATCAATGAGCAGTTCTTC	CASSRDRGINEQFF
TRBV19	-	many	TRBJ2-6	TGTGCCAGTAGCCAAACTGATATACGGGACGTCCTGACTTTC	CASSQTDIRDVLTF